This T cell receptor (beta chain) is drawn from a study of chemoradiotherapy in HPV16-positive cancers. Study-level points and caveats: Candidate HPV-specific clones and E7-related TCR motifs grew in tumor during treatment. The functional HPV-specific definition rests on just a couple of HPV16-positive patients.

Some clones are missing from TCRdb's copy, which holds only in-frame ones; the method was immunoSEQ multiplex PCR. The sample holds some 25,000 clones, around 94% seen once. Concerning this clone: Its antigen is unknown.

Repertoires were sampled repeatedly during chemoradiotherapy. V lost 4 bases and J 1 base, leaving 7 bases between the germline ends. The CDR3 sequence is 13 residues long. The V gene's germline CDR1 is SGHAT and CDR2 FQNNGV. Sequencing was performed on blood, taken from a patient who underwent chemoradiotherapy. The chain employs TRBV11-2 and TRBJ1-1; unclear D gene. The clonotype comes from a human donor with HPV-associated anogenital cancer. This CDR3 reads CASSSRQNTEAFF. The CDR3, as DNA: TGTGCCAGCAGCTCCCGACAGAACACTGAAGCTTTCTTT.